This T cell receptor (beta chain) is drawn from a study of graft-versus-host responses after intestinal transplantation. Study details: Anti-thymocyte globulin was used for induction in all recipients, who then took tacrolimus and steroids for approximately three years. Study-wide results and limits: Allografts of one patient group, those with graft-donor T cell macrochimerism, had high graft-versus-host to host-versus-graft clonal ratios.

Profiling relied on immunoSEQ multiplex PCR, and the TCRdb table lists in-frame clones only, not all of them. The sample yields some 21,000 clones, 33% seen once. This clone is classed as medium-sized. Germline V CDR1 and CDR2: WSHSY, SAAADI. V lost 3 bases to trimming and J lost 5 bases, with 8 bases between them. This CDR3 is built from 12 residues. Responder cells labeled with CFSE (about 200,000) were co-plated with irradiated stimulator cells labeled with violet dye (about 200,000). Post-reaction, proliferating CD3+CD4+ and CD3+CD8+ responders (CFSE-low) were sorted. This sample comprised alloreactive CD8+ T cells from a mixed lymphocyte reaction culture, obtained before intestinal transplant. This sample's subset: CFSE-low proliferating T cells sorted from roughly 6-day pre-transplant mixed lymphocyte reaction (GvH or HvG direction). The genes are TRBV10-2 and TRBJ2-7; D unresolved. This clonotype originated in a human patient who received an intestinal transplant. The CDR3, as DNA: TGCGCCAGCAGTGATGTAGGGCACGAGCAGTACTTC. Translation: CASSDVGHEQYF.